Listed here are 25 T cell receptor beta chains from one sample, sequenced in a study of control samples from healthy donors and cancer patients. Sequenced by immunoSEQ multiplex PCR; TCRdb stores in-frame clones only, minus some. The sample comprises approximately 150,000 clones, over 90% of which are singletons, and about 0.94% rests with the top ten. The source material was blood. The receptors originated from a young woman in good health.

The genes are TRBV4-2 and TRBJ1-5; D ambiguous. Germline values: CDR1 LGHNA, CDR2 YNFKEQ. V lost 5 bases, J lost 5 bases, and 13 bases lay in between. CDR3 size: 14 residues. CDR3 DNA sequence: TGTGCCAGCAGCTCCACCCCTGCCTATCAGCCCCAGCATTTT. This translates into CASSSTPAYQPQHF.

The J gene is TRBJ1-6, the V gene TRBV2; 10 bases fit TRBD1. V was pared by 6 bases and J by 10 bases, with 12 bases of the junction left unmatched. Germline CDR1 reads SNHLY; CDR2 reads FYNNEI. The CDR3 consists of 16 residues. The CDR3 DNA sequence: TGTGCCAGCAGACTGACCGGGACAGGGGTTGGATCACCCCTCCACTTT. It yields the protein CASRLTGTGVGSPLHF.

The rearrangement links TRBV25-1 to TRBJ1-1; TRBD1 matches 8 bases. Looked up from germline, CDR1 is MGHDK and CDR2 is SYGVNS. CDR3 length equals 14 residues. J lost 5 bases, V lost 5 bases, and 7 bases had no gene match. The CDR3 region has the DNA TGTGCCAGCAGTCCTCCGACAGGGGATACTGAAGCTTTCTTT. This gives the protein CASSPPTGDTEAFF.

The CDR3 nucleotides read TGTGCCAGCTCACCACCCGCAGGGGTAGGTGTGAACACTGAAGCTTTCTTT. Translating it yields CASSPPAGVGVNTEAFF. This chain links TRBV18 with TRBJ1-1; D is possibly TRBD1 (6 bases). The germline gives CDR1 KGHSH, CDR2 LQKENI. The CDR3 totals 17 residues. V was trimmed by 0 bases and J by 0 bases, leaving 14 bases between them.

The CDR3 DNA reads TGTGCCAGCAGCGTAGACGGGGTAGGGGTGCCTGGGGCCAACGTCCTGACTTTC. Translating gives CASSVDGVGVPGANVLTF. The gene calls are TRBV9 and TRBJ2-6; D possibly matches TRBD1 or TRBD2 (5 bases each). Germline assignment: CDR1 SGDLS and CDR2 YYNGEE. V gave up 0 bases and J gave up 2 bases, with 15 bases separating them. CDR3 length equals 18 residues.

The chain uses TRBV19 and TRBJ1-2, with D possibly matching TRBD1 (5 bases). This CDR3 comprises 11 residues. Germline V gives CDR1 LNHDA, CDR2 SQIVND (reference sequence). With 4 bases removed from V and 8 bases from J, the gap between germline ends came to 8 bases. CDR3 nucleotides: TGTGCCAGTAGTACCAGGGACGGCTACACCTTC. Amino acids: CASSTRDGYTF.

This chain uses TRBV6-5 with TRBJ2-1, with D unresolved. V was trimmed by 0 bases and J by 0 bases, leaving 9 bases between them. The V gene's germline CDR1 is MNHEY and CDR2 SVGAGI. The CDR3 has 16 amino acids. Here the CDR3 reads CASSYSEHSSYNEQFF. In DNA, the CDR3 is TGTGCCAGCAGTTACTCTGAGCATAGCTCCTACAATGAGCAGTTCTTC.

The V gene is TRBV30, the J gene TRBJ2-1, with 7 bases matching TRBD2. V lost 4 bases, J lost 1 base, and 4 bases stayed unmatched. Germline CDR1 GTSNPN, CDR2 SVGIG (reference sequence). The length of the CDR3 is 14 residues. The CDR3: CAWTLGGSYNEQFF. CDR3 DNA: TGTGCCTGGACCCTGGGGGGGTCCTACAATGAGCAGTTCTTC.

The chain has TRBV5-1 and TRBJ1-1; D remains unclear. This CDR3 spans 13 amino acids. The V and J ends lost 0 bases and 7 bases respectively, with 10 bases between them. The germline V gene encodes CDR1 SGHRS and CDR2 YFSETQ. The CDR3 DNA sequence: TGCGCCAGCAGCTTGGTGGGCAGCCATGAAGCTTTCTTT. This gives the protein CASSLVGSHEAFF. Together with reference TRBV5-1 and TRBJ1-1, the CDR3 gives the full variable domain: KAGVTQTPRYLIKTRGQQVTLSCSPISGHRSVSWYQQTPGQGLQFLFEYFSETQRNKGNFPGRFSGRQFSNSRSEMNVSTLELGDSALYLCASSLVGSHEAFFGQGTRLTVV.

This chain links TRBV25-1 with TRBJ1-4, with TRBD1 as a possible D gene (5 bases). The CDR3 totals 18 residues. Trimming stripped 5 bases from V and 0 bases from J, with 19 bases between. Germline CDR1 is MGHDK and CDR2 is SYGVNS. CDR3 region: CASSPEGPGITTNEKLFF. CDR3 sequence (DNA): TGTGCCAGCAGTCCTGAGGGGCCAGGGATAACAACTAATGAAAAACTGTTTTTT.

This clone was counted a few times. The chain has TRBV6-5 and TRBJ1-5; no clear D gene. CDR3 length: 15 residues. The germline V gene has CDR1 MNHEY and CDR2 SVGAGI. The V end was cut by 10 bases, the J end by 9 bases, with 25 bases between. CDR3 protein: CATEPDSWARLPQHF. The CDR3 DNA follows: TGTGCCACCGAGCCCGATTCTTGGGCCCGACTGCCCCAGCATTTT.

The V call is TRBV24-1, the J call TRBJ2-2; 16 bases match TRBD2. Germline CDR1 KGHDR, CDR2 SFDVKD. The J segment lost 5 bases and the V segment lost 5 bases, leaving 10 bases of the junction unmatched. The CDR3 loop spans 19 amino acids. The CDR3 loop is CATSGSGTSGRANTGELFF. The CDR3 DNA is TGTGCCACCAGTGGGTCCGGGACTAGCGGGAGGGCCAATACCGGGGAGCTGTTTTTT.

The V and J genes are TRBV18 and TRBJ2-1; possible D gene TRBD1, 6 bases. The germline gives CDR1 KGHSH, CDR2 LQKENI. The germline V and J ends were trimmed by 3 bases and 1 base, with 10 bases remaining between them. The CDR3 has 15 residues. The CDR3 spells CASSPDRTSYNEQFF. DNA for the CDR3: TGTGCCAGCTCACCGGACAGAACATCCTACAATGAGCAGTTCTTC.

This clone was recorded once. DNA of the CDR3: TGTGCCAGCAGCGTAGCTCCGGGGACTAGCGTCAAAAACATTCAGTACTTC. It yields the protein CASSVAPGTSVKNIQYF. The chain employs TRBV9 and TRBJ2-4, with 10 bases identical to TRBD2. Germline CDR1 is SGDLS and CDR2 is YYNGEE. This CDR3 contains 17 residues. The junction had 6 bases not matched to a gene; V was cut back by 0 bases and J by 3 bases. The full variable domain, completed using reference TRBV9 and TRBJ2-4, is DSGVTQTPKHLITATGQRVTLRCSPRSGDLSVYWYQQSLDQGLQFLIQYYNGEERAKGNILERFSAQQFPDLHSELNLSSLELGDSALYFCASSVAPGTSVKNIQYFGAGTRLSVL.

This chain uses TRBV6-5 with TRBJ2-7; D is perhaps TRBD1 (6 bases). The CDR3 totals 12 residues. Germline CDR1 is MNHEY and CDR2 is SVGAGI. Trimming cost V 8 bases and J 3 bases, with 11 bases left between them. CDR3 in DNA: TGTGCCAGCCGGGGACAACTCTACGAGCAGTACTTC. Its protein is CASRGQLYEQYF.

This rearrangement joins TRBV5-1 to TRBJ2-3; D uncertain. With 3 bases removed from V and 4 bases from J, the gap between germline ends came to 6 bases. Germline assignment: CDR1 SGHRS and CDR2 YFSETQ. The CDR3 extends over 12 amino acids. For the CDR3, the DNA is TGCGCCAGCAGCTACCGGGCAGATACGCAGTATTTT. It encodes CASSYRADTQYF.

Points on this clone: No DNA is shown, since the ends of the CDR3 on it are uncertain; the CDR3 is the one TCRdb lists. The chain uses TRBV7-2 and TRBJ2-7. From its first to its last residue, the CDR3 has 15 amino acids. CDR1 and CDR2 from the germline V gene are SGHTA and FQGNSA. Here the CDR3 reads CASSTSRGFRQEQYF.

CDR3 residues: CASNPIGEYEQYF. CDR3 DNA: TGTGCCAGCAACCCAATAGGGGAATACGAGCAGTACTTC. The chain recombines TRBV2 with TRBJ2-7, with a tentative D call TRBD1 (5 bases). The CDR3 has 13 amino acids. V gave up 7 bases and J gave up 4 bases, with 14 bases separating them. Germline loops: CDR1 SNHLY, CDR2 FYNNEI.

V gene TRBV29-1 combines with J gene TRBJ2-2; D is possibly TRBD1 (6 bases). The length of the CDR3 is 13 residues. V shed 3 bases and J shed 6 bases, with 11 bases lying between them. CDR1 SQVTM and CDR2 ANQGSEA come from the germline V gene. CDR3 coding DNA: TGCAGCGTTGACGCACAGGGTCCCGGGGAGCTGTTTTTT. The encoded protein is CSVDAQGPGELFF.

The rearrangement links TRBV3-1 (or the pseudogene TRBV3-2) to TRBJ1-1; possible D gene TRBD1, 6 bases. This CDR3 spans 16 amino acids. Trimming pared 6 bases from V and 0 bases from J, leaving 17 bases between. The germline gives CDR1 LGHDT, CDR2 YNNKEL (reference sequence). In nucleotides, the CDR3 is TGTGCCAGCAGTGACACAGGGAACACCATGAACACTGAAGCTTTCTTT. Encoded protein: CASSDTGNTMNTEAFF.

The rearrangement links TRBV6-6 to TRBJ2-7; D gene uncertain. V was trimmed by 2 bases and J by 7 bases, leaving 9 bases between them. Germline V gives CDR1 MNHNY, CDR2 SVGAGI (reference sequence). The CDR3 has 12 residues. The DNA for the CDR3 is TGTGCCAGCAGTTACCCCTCCGGGGAGCAGTACTTC. It is translated as CASSYPSGEQYF.

J is TRBJ1-2 and V is TRBV28; D unresolved. This CDR3 region has 14 residues. Germline CDR1 MDHEN, CDR2 SYDVKM. Between the trimmed V and J ends, which lost 3 bases and 7 bases, there was a span of 15 bases. CDR3 coding DNA: TGTGCCAGCAGTTTTTACGCGAGTAAGGGTGGCTACACCTTC. Residues: CASSFYASKGGYTF.

This chain links TRBV30 with TRBJ1-4, with 11 nucleotides matching TRBD1. Germline CDR1 is GTSNPN and CDR2 is SVGIG (reference sequence). Trimming removed 3 bases from V and 6 bases from J; junction bases left unmatched: 0. This CDR3 region has 13 residues. The CDR3 nucleotides read TGTGCCTGGAGGGACAGGGGGCATGAAAAACTGTTTTTT. Encoded protein: CAWRDRGHEKLFF.

The chain employs TRBV5-4 and TRBJ2-1; D tentatively reads TRBD1 or TRBD2 (5 bases each). CDR3 length: 16 amino acids. With 2 bases removed from V and 8 bases from J, the gap between germline ends came to 20 bases. Germline V lookup: CDR1 SGHNT, CDR2 YYREEE (reference sequence). In nucleotides, the CDR3 is TGTGCCAGCAGCTTAGGAACCGGGACCCTACAATATGAGCAGTTCTTC. Its protein product is CASSLGTGTLQYEQFF.

V gene TRBV5-6 combines with J gene TRBJ1-6, with 7 bases identical to TRBD1. The V segment lost 1 base and the J segment 5 bases; nucleotides outside the gene matches: 3. This CDR3 is built from 15 residues. Germline V gene sequence: CDR1 SGHDT, CDR2 YYEEEE. CDR3 sequence: CASSLTTGDNSPLHF. As DNA, the CDR3 is TGTGCCAGCAGCTTGACCACAGGGGATAATTCACCCCTCCACTTT.